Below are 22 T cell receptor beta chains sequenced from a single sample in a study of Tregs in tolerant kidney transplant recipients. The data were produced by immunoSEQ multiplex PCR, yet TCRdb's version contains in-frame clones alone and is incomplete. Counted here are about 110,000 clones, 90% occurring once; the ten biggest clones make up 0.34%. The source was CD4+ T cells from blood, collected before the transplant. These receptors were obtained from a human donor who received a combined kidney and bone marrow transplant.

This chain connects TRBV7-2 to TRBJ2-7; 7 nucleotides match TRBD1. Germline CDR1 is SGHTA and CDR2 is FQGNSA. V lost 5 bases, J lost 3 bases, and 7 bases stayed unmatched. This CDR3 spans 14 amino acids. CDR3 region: CASSPRTGNYEQYF. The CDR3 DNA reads TGTGCCAGCAGCCCCCGGACAGGAAACTACGAGCAGTACTTC.

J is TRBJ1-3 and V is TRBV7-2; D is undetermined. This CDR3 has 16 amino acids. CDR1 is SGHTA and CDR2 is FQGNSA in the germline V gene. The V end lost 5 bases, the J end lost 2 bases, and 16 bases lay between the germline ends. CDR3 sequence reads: CASSLGPARAGNTIYF. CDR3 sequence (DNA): TGTGCCAGCAGCCTCGGGCCCGCGAGGGCTGGAAACACCATATATTTT.

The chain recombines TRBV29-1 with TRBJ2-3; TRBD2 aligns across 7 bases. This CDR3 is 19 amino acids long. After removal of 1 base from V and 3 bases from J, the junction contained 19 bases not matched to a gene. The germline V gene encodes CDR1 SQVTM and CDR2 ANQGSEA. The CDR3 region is CSVEARRVSGAGSTDTQYF. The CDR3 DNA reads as TGCAGCGTTGAAGCCCGCCGGGTGAGTGGAGCGGGATCAACAGATACGCAGTATTTT.

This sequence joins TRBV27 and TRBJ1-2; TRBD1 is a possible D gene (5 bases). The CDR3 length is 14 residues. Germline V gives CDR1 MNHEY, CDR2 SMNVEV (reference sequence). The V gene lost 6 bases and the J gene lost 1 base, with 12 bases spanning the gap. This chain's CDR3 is CASRRGSRNYGYTF. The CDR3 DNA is TGTGCCAGCAGGCGGGGGTCCCGTAACTATGGCTACACCTTC.

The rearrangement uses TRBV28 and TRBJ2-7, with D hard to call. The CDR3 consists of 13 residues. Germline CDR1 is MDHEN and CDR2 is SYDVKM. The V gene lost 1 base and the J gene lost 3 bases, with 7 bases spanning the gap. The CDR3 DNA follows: TGTGCCAGCAGTTTATCGAGTGACTACGAGCAGTACTTC. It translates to CASSLSSDYEQYF.

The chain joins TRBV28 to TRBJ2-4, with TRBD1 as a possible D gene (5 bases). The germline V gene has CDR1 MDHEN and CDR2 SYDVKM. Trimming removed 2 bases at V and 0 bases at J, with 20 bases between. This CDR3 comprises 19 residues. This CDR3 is CASSLDNRQQVLAKNIQYF. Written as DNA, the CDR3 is TGTGCCAGCAGTTTAGACAACCGACAGCAAGTACTAGCCAAAAACATTCAGTACTTC.

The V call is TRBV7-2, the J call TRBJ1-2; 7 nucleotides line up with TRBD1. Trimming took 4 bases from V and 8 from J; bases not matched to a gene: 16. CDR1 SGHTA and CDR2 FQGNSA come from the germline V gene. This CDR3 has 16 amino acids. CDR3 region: CASSSKTSYRGAGYTF. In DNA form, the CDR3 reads TGTGCCAGCAGCTCCAAAACATCCTACAGGGGAGCGGGCTACACCTTC.

The CDR3 protein is CASSLTGTGEGEQYF. Here the CDR3 DNA reads TGTGCCAGCAGCCTTACCGGGACAGGGGAAGGCGAGCAGTACTTC. V gene TRBV6-5 combines with J gene TRBJ2-7; 10 bases align to TRBD1. The CDR3 extends over 15 amino acids. Per the germline V gene, CDR1 is MNHEY and CDR2 is SVGAGI. V was clipped by 6 bases and J by 6 bases; unmatched bases: 11.

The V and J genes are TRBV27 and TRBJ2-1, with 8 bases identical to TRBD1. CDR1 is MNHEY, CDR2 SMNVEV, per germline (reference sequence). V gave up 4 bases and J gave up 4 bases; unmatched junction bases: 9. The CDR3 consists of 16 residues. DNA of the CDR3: TGTGCCAGCAGTTCCTACTCAGGGGGCGTATACAATGAGCAGTTCTTC. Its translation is CASSSYSGGVYNEQFF.

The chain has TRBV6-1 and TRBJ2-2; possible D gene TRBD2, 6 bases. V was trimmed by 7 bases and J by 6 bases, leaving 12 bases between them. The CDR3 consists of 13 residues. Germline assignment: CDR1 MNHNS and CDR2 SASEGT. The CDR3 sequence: CASTPPGAGELFF. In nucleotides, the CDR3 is TGTGCCAGCACCCCCCCGGGGGCCGGGGAGCTGTTTTTT.

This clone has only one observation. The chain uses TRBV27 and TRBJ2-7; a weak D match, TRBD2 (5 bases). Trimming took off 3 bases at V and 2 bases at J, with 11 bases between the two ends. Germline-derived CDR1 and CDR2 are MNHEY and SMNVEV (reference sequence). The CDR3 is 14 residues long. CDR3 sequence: CASSFGVGPYEQYF. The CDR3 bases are TGTGCCAGCAGTTTCGGGGTGGGCCCCTACGAGCAGTACTTC.

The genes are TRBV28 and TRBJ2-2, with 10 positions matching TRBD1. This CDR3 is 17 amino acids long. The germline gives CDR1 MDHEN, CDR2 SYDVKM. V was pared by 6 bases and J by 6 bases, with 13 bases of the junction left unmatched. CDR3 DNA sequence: TGTGCCAGCAGCCCGTCGGGACAGGGGAAGGTCGCCGGGGAGCTGTTTTTT. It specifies CASSPSGQGKVAGELFF.

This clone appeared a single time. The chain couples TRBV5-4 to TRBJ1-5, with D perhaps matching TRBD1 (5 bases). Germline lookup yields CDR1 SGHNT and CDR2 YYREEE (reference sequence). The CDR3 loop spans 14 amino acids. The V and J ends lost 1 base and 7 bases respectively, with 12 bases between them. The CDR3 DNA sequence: TGTGCCAGCAGCTTGTTCGGGGGTGGGCAGCCCCAGCATTTT. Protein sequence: CASSLFGGGQPQHF.

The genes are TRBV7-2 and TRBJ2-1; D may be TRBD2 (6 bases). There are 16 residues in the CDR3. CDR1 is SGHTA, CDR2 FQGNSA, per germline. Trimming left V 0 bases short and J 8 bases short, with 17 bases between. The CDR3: CASSLAHGSPFDEQFF. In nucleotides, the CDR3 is TGTGCCAGCAGCTTAGCGCACGGGAGCCCCTTTGATGAGCAGTTCTTC.

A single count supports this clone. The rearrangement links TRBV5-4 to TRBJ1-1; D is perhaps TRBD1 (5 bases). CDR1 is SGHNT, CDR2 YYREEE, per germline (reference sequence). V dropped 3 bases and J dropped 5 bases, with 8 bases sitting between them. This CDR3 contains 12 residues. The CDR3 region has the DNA TGTGCCAGCAGCTCAGGGAGGACTGAAGCTTTCTTT. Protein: CASSSGRTEAFF.

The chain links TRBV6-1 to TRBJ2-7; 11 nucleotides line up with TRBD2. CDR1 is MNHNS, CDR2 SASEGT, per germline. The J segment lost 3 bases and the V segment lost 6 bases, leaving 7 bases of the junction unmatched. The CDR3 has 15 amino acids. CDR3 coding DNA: TGTGCCAGCAGACATAGCGGGGGGGCGGGCTACGAGCAGTACTTC. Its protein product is CASRHSGGAGYEQYF.

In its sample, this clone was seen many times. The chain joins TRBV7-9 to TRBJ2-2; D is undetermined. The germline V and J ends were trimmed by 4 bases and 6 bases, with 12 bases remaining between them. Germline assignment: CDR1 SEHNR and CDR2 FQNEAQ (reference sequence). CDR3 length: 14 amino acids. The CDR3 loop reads CASSSNLVAGELFF. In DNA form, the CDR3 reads TGTGCCAGCAGCTCGAACTTAGTGGCCGGGGAGCTGTTTTTT.

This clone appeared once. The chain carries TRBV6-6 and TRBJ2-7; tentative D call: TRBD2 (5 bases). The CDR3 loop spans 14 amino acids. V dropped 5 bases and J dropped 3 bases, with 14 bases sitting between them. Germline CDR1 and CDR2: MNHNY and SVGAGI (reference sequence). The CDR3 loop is CASSPHREGYEQYF. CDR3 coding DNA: TGTGCCAGCAGTCCCCATAGAGAGGGCTACGAGCAGTACTTC.

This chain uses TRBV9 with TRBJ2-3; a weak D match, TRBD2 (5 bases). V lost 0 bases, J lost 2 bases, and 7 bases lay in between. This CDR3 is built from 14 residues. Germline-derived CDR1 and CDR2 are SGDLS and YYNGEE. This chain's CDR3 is CASSVAGFTDTQYF. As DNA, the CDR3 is TGTGCCAGCAGCGTAGCGGGGTTCACAGATACGCAGTATTTT. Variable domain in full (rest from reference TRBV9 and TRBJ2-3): DSGVTQTPKHLITATGQRVTLRCSPRSGDLSVYWYQQSLDQGLQFLIQYYNGEERAKGNILERFSAQQFPDLHSELNLSSLELGDSALYFCASSVAGFTDTQYFGPGTRLTVL.

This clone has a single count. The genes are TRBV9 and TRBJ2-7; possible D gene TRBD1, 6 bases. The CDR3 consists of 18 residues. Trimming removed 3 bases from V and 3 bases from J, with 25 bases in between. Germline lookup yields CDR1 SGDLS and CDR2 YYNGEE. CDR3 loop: CASSGAKRDRQGGYEQYF. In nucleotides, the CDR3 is TGTGCCAGCAGCGGGGCAAAGAGGGACCGCCAAGGGGGCTACGAGCAGTACTTC. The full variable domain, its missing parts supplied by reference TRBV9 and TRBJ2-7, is DSGVTQTPKHLITATGQRVTLRCSPRSGDLSVYWYQQSLDQGLQFLIQYYNGEERAKGNILERFSAQQFPDLHSELNLSSLELGDSALYFCASSGAKRDRQGGYEQYFGPGTRLTVT.

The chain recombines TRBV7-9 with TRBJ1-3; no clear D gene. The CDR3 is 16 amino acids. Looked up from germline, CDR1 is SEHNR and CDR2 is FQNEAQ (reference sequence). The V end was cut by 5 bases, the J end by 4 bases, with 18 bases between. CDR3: CASSAHTTGEGNTIYF. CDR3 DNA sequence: TGTGCCAGCAGCGCGCATACCACGGGAGAGGGAAACACCATATATTTT.

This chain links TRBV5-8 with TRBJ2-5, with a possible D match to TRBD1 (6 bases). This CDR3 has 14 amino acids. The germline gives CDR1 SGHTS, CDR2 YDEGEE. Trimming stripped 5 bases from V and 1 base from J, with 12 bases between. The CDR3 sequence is CASSSRGIQETQYF. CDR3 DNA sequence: TGTGCCAGCAGTTCGAGGGGGATCCAAGAGACCCAGTACTTC. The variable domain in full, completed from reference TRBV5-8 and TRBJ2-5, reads EAGVTQSPTHLIKTRGQQATLRCSPISGHTSVYWYQQALGLGLQFLLWYDEGEERNRGNFPPRFSGRQFPNYSSELNVNALELEDSALYLCASSSRGIQETQYFGPGTRLLVL.